A selection of T cell receptor beta chains follows, all from one sample in a study of CXCR3-negative and CXCR3-positive naive CD8 T cells. TCRdb reanalyzed the 5' RACE reads, giving one entry per CDR3 protein sequence and no DNA. This sample's clone table lists roughly 110,000 distinct CDR3 sequences. Specimen: naive CXCR3+ CD8+ T cells from blood. Receptors were obtained from a human donor in good health. Some clones in this sample may be carry-over from other donors' samples. Both conserved end residues are part of each CDR3.

CDR3 protein: CASSHCLMSMEAKNIQYF; J gene: TRBJ2-4; V gene: TRBV23-1
CDR3 protein: CASSSGDEQFF; J gene: TRBJ2-1; V gene: TRBV11-2
CDR3 protein: CASSFSGGAGDTQYF; J gene: TRBJ2-3; V gene: TRBV7-7
CDR3 protein: CASIGQGFGGILYEQYF; J gene: TRBJ2-7; V gene: TRBV28
CDR3 protein: CASSSDRDSYNEQFF; J gene: TRBJ2-1; V gene: TRBV7-6
CDR3 protein: CASSFSHGTMEQYF; J gene: TRBJ2-7; V gene: TRBV11-2
CDR3 protein: CSADGKESYEQYF; J gene: TRBJ2-7; V gene: TRBV20-1
CDR3 protein: CASSFWGGDEQFF; J gene: TRBJ2-1; V gene: TRBV27
CDR3 protein: CATSRELAGAPSSYNEQFF; J gene: TRBJ2-1; V gene: TRBV15
CDR3 protein: CASSPRAGTPDTQYF; J gene: TRBJ2-3; V gene: TRBV11-3
CDR3 protein: CASSSFRDYEQYF; J gene: TRBJ2-7; V gene: TRBV6-5
CDR3 protein: CASSLWLAGDSYNEQFF; J gene: TRBJ2-1; V gene: TRBV7-9
CDR3 protein: CASSLEAYEQYF; J gene: TRBJ2-7; V gene: TRBV11-2
CDR3 protein: CSARTANTGELFF; J gene: TRBJ2-2; V gene: TRBV20-1
CDR3 protein: CASSQEDFYNEQFF; J gene: TRBJ2-1; V gene: TRBV14
CDR3 protein: CASSPPQGSTGELFF; J gene: TRBJ2-2; V gene: TRBV27
CDR3 protein: CASSFGFYVSNEQFF; J gene: TRBJ2-1; V gene: TRBV5-6
CDR3 protein: CAGRDRGNEQFF; J gene: TRBJ2-1; V gene: TRBV2
CDR3 protein: CASRFLNEQFF; J gene: TRBJ2-1; V gene: TRBV25-1
CDR3 protein: CATSDPTDRPTGELFF; J gene: TRBJ2-2; V gene: TRBV24-1
CDR3 protein: CSARPRGVELLNEQFF; J gene: TRBJ2-1; V gene: TRBV20-1
CDR3 protein: CASSHAPETMNTEAFF; J gene: TRBJ1-1; V gene: TRBV3-1
CDR3 protein: CASSLGWTSGKSNEQFF; J gene: TRBJ2-1; V gene: TRBV11-1
CDR3 protein: CSVLSGGAFDEQFF; J gene: TRBJ2-1; V gene: TRBV29-1
CDR3 protein: CASASANRVRTGGLFF; J gene: TRBJ2-2; V gene: TRBV27
CDR3 protein: CASSDGKYLSYEQYF; J gene: TRBJ2-7; V gene: TRBV5-1
CDR3 protein: CATDEGSNTEAFF; J gene: TRBJ1-1; V gene: TRBV7-9
CDR3 protein: CSAREGDLGAFF; J gene: TRBJ1-1; V gene: TRBV20-1
CDR3 protein: CASSLEGSGSFCEQYF; J gene: TRBJ2-7; V gene: TRBV7-9
CDR3 protein: CSARVPGLENTIYF; J gene: TRBJ1-3; V gene: TRBV20-1
CDR3 protein: CASSLYRQGYEQYF; J gene: TRBJ2-7; V gene: TRBV7-2
CDR3 protein: CASSEGGSYNEQFF; J gene: TRBJ2-1; V gene: TRBV6-4
CDR3 protein: CASSFPIAGGPDNEQFF; J gene: TRBJ2-1; V gene: TRBV7-2
CDR3 protein: CASSLALGLEAGVTGELFF; J gene: TRBJ2-2; V gene: TRBV7-9
CDR3 protein: CATSSDANEKLFF; J gene: TRBJ1-4; V gene: TRBV11-3
CDR3 protein: CASSQVTGSAGELFF; J gene: TRBJ2-2; V gene: TRBV4-3
CDR3 protein: CASSETGGASVDSPLHF; J gene: TRBJ1-6; V gene: TRBV2
CDR3 protein: CASSHSGTGGTEAFF; J gene: TRBJ1-1; V gene: TRBV3-1
CDR3 protein: CASSQVHRAAPGELFF; J gene: TRBJ2-2; V gene: TRBV7-3
CDR3 protein: CASLRPVSYNEQFF; J gene: TRBJ2-1; V gene: TRBV7-9
CDR3 protein: CASSYWGGGVSYEQYF; J gene: TRBJ2-7; V gene: TRBV6-5
CDR3 protein: CASTFTGWDTEAFF; J gene: TRBJ1-1; V gene: TRBV5-1
CDR3 protein: CASSLVDPLAEGSHNEQFF; J gene: TRBJ2-1; V gene: TRBV7-6
CDR3 protein: CASSERAGENTEAFF; J gene: TRBJ1-1; V gene: TRBV13
CDR3 protein: CSARDLAGVNTGELFF; J gene: TRBJ2-2; V gene: TRBV20-1
CDR3 protein: CASSFGLAEETQYF; J gene: TRBJ2-5; V gene: TRBV11-2
CDR3 protein: CASSPRDRGSYNEQFF; J gene: TRBJ2-1; V gene: TRBV13
CDR3 protein: CSVPSGQGYEQYF; J gene: TRBJ2-7; V gene: TRBV29-1
CDR3 protein: CSARTAMNTEAFF; J gene: TRBJ1-1; V gene: TRBV20-1
CDR3 protein: CASSTGLAGDTQYF; J gene: TRBJ2-3; V gene: TRBV7-2